Below are 28 T cell receptor beta chains sequenced from a single sample in a study of CD8 T cells in Susac syndrome. An amount of RNA that ranged from roughly 0.45 to 1 ug was reverse transcribed with random hexamers. TCRdb reanalysed the immunoSEQ multiplex PCR reads using MiXCR and keeps one entry per CDR3 protein. The data hold around 130,000 distinct CDR3 sequences, with roughly 96% observed a single time. The sample comprised CD4+ T cells from PBMCs. The receptors originated from a human donor in good health.

This chain connects TRBV10-3 to TRBJ2-1; D not certain. The V gene's germline CDR1 is ENHRY and CDR2 SYGVKD. The CDR3 covers 14 residues. V was clipped by 0 bases and J by 4 bases, with 7 bases between them. The CDR3 loop is CAISESGRYNEQFF. CDR3 DNA sequence: TGTGCCATCAGTGAGTCGGGCAGGTACAATGAGCAGTTCTTC.

The rearrangement joins TRBV7-9 to TRBJ2-1; 13 bases match TRBD2. The CDR3 loop spans 16 amino acids. Germline CDR1 SEHNR, CDR2 FQNEAQ (reference sequence). V was pared by 5 bases and J by 8 bases, with 9 bases of the junction left unmatched. In nucleotides, the CDR3 is TGTGCCAGCAGCCCCCCGGGACTAGCGGGATTAGATGAGCAGTTCTTC. This codes for CASSPPGLAGLDEQFF.

This clonotype was recorded a few times. This chain connects TRBV6-5 to TRBJ2-7; TRBD2 matches at 8 bases. The CDR3 runs 15 residues. Per the germline V gene, CDR1 is MNHEY and CDR2 is SVGAGI. J was trimmed by 2 bases and V by 5 bases; bases with no gene match: 8. The CDR3 loop is CASSLPGLGAYEQYF. DNA for the CDR3: TGTGCCAGCAGTCTACCGGGACTAGGAGCCTACGAGCAGTACTTC.

The V gene is TRBV12-3 or TRBV12-4, the J gene TRBJ2-4; no reliable D call. V lost 3 bases and J 0 bases, leaving 9 bases between the germline ends. CDR3 length: 15 amino acids. As DNA, the CDR3 is TGTGCCAGCAGTTTCGGTCACCTAGCCAAAAACATTCAGTACTTC. The encoded protein is CASSFGHLAKNIQYF.

The gene calls are TRBV29-1 and TRBJ2-2; TRBD2 might be the D (5 bases). Germline assignment: CDR1 SQVTM and CDR2 ANQGSEA. This CDR3 has 15 amino acids. Trimming removed 0 bases from V and 6 bases from J, with 14 bases in between. CDR3 in DNA: TGCAGCGTTGAAGAGAGGCGGGTTGAAGCCGGGGAGCTGTTTTTT. This translates into CSVEERRVEAGELFF.

This sequence joins TRBV7-8 and TRBJ2-7; D is ambiguous. The V gene lost 5 bases and the J gene lost 0 bases, with 14 bases spanning the gap. The germline V gene has CDR1 SGHVS and CDR2 FQNEAQ. This CDR3 region has 15 residues. The CDR3 DNA sequence: TGTGCCAGCAGCCGCGAAAGCGTCAGCTCCTACGAGCAGTACTTC. It is translated as CASSRESVSSYEQYF.

This chain connects TRBV29-1 to TRBJ2-7; no clear D. Germline lookup yields CDR1 SQVTM and CDR2 ANQGSEA. V lost 5 bases and J lost 7, with 21 bases in between. CDR3 length: 14 residues. Here the CDR3 DNA reads TGCAGCGTTAGAACGGATTACTCCGTTTTGGAGCAGTACTTC. It specifies CSVRTDYSVLEQYF.

This clonotype has just one count. Mismatch with germline at one junction end may stem from a read error. The chain links TRBV25-1 to TRBJ1-2; D unclear. The CDR3 runs 13 residues. Germline V gives CDR1 MGHDK, CDR2 SYGVNS. CDR3 in DNA: TGTGCAAGCACCCCAGGAGATAACTATGGCTACACCTTC. Its translation is CASTPGDNYGYTF.

This clonotype was found once. The chain is built from TRBV27 and TRBJ2-5, with TRBD1 identical over 9 bases. The CDR3 loop spans 15 amino acids. Germline V CDR1 and CDR2: MNHEY, SMNVEV (reference sequence). With V trimmed by 6 bases and J by 0 bases, 5 bases remained unmatched. The CDR3 nucleotides read TGTGCCAGCAGCTGGGGGGACAGGGACCAAGAGACCCAGTACTTC. It encodes CASSWGDRDQETQYF.

This clonotype was recorded only once. The CDR3: CASSLAPPRGDLSGANVLTF. In DNA, the CDR3 is TGTGCCAGCAGTTTAGCCCCTCCGCGAGGGGATCTCTCTGGGGCCAACGTCCTGACTTTC. The V and J genes are TRBV12-3 or TRBV12-4 and TRBJ2-6, with D perhaps assigned TRBD1 or TRBD2 (5 bases each). V dropped 0 bases and J dropped 0 bases, with 18 bases sitting between them. This CDR3 has 20 residues.

The rearrangement uses TRBV6-1 and TRBJ2-7, with D possibly matching TRBD2 (6 bases). The CDR3 runs 14 residues. Germline V gene lookup returns CDR1 MNHNS and CDR2 SASEGT. Trimming took off 10 bases at V and 6 bases at J, with 22 bases between the two ends. CDR3 DNA: TGTGCCATCACCTTCCGGGTCTCGGAGGGCGAGCAGTACTTC. Translation gives CAITFRVSEGEQYF.

The chain recombines TRBV25-1 with TRBJ2-5; 14 bases fit TRBD2. CDR1 and CDR2 from the germline V gene are MGHDK and SYGVNS. This CDR3 contains 15 residues. V dropped 4 bases and J dropped 4; count of bases not matched to a gene: 2. Here the CDR3 reads CASSVGTSGRETQYF. In DNA, the CDR3 is TGTGCCAGCAGTGTGGGGACTAGCGGGAGAGAGACCCAGTACTTC.

V usage is TRBV23-1 and J usage is TRBJ1-1; 7 bases are a match to TRBD1. TRBV23-1 is treated as an ORF (open reading frame) with a function not yet certain. This CDR3 has 14 residues. V lost 7 bases and J lost 2; bases outside the gene matches: 7. CDR3: CASTPRQGNTEAFF. DNA for the CDR3: TGCGCCAGCACCCCTCGACAGGGAAACACTGAAGCTTTCTTT.

This rearrangement joins TRBV4-2 to TRBJ1-1; D remains unclear. The CDR3 spans 16 residues. Between the trimmed V and J ends, which lost 3 bases and 1 base, there was a span of 15 bases. Germline-derived CDR1 and CDR2 are LGHNA and YNFKEQ. The CDR3 coding sequence is TGTGCCAGCAGCCAGCCTAGTCTCGGAAGGAACACTGAAGCTTTCTTT. Translating gives CASSQPSLGRNTEAFF.

The chain uses TRBV3-1 and TRBJ2-7; D possibly matches TRBD1 or TRBD2 (5 bases each). This CDR3 is 14 amino acids long. The germline V gene encodes CDR1 LGHDT and CDR2 YNNKEL (reference sequence). Deletions cut 5 bases from V and 4 bases from J, with 15 bases between. This CDR3 is CASSSGTARYEQYF. CDR3 nucleotides: TGTGCCAGCAGCTCCGGGACGGCTAGGTACGAGCAGTACTTC.

The chain recombines TRBV5-1 with TRBJ2-3; D perhaps matches TRBD2 (5 bases). Germline V gene lookup returns CDR1 SGHRS and CDR2 YFSETQ. V was trimmed by 2 bases and J by 0 bases, leaving 13 bases between them. CDR3 size: 16 residues. The CDR3 coding sequence is TGCGCCAGCAGCTTCGAGAGCGGCGCTAGCACAGATACGCAGTATTTT. It is translated as CASSFESGASTDTQYF.

This clonotype was counted between two and nine times. The chain uses TRBV19 and TRBJ2-3; possible D gene TRBD2, 5 bases. The CDR3 runs 13 residues. Trimming took off 9 bases at V and 0 bases at J, with 10 bases between the two ends. From germline, CDR1 is LNHDA and CDR2 SQIVND (reference sequence). Here the CDR3 reads CASRGGSTDTQYF. CDR3 in DNA: TGTGCCAGCCGTGGCGGGAGCACAGATACGCAGTATTTT. Based on the CDR3 plus reference TRBV19 and TRBJ2-3, the full variable domain is DGGITQSPKYLFRKEGQNVTLSCEQNLNHDAMYWYRQDPGQGLRLIYYSQIVNDFQKGDIAEGYSVSREKKESFPLTVTSAQKNPTAFYLCASRGGSTDTQYFGPGTRLTVL.

CDR3 DNA sequence: TGTGCCAGCAGTTTAGACGGGGCCGGGGAGCAGTACTTC. It codes for CASSLDGAGEQYF. The chain uses TRBV28 and TRBJ2-7; D is perhaps TRBD1 or TRBD2 (5 bases each). The CDR3 totals 13 residues. V lost 2 bases, J lost 7 bases, and 12 bases lay in between. CDR1 is MDHEN, CDR2 SYDVKM, per germline.

This chain connects TRBV12-3 or TRBV12-4 to TRBJ2-1; 8 nucleotides agree with TRBD2. Trimming took 1 base from V and 7 from J; bases not matched to a gene: 6. The CDR3 contains 15 residues. The CDR3 DNA is TGTGCCAGCAGTTTAGGAGCGGGAGCAGGGAATGAGCAGTTCTTC. It translates to CASSLGAGAGNEQFF.

In DNA form, the CDR3 reads TGTGCCAGCAGCACGCTAAGGAATGAGCAGTTCTTC. Translated: CASSTLRNEQFF. The rearrangement joins TRBV12-3 or TRBV12-4 to TRBJ2-1, with no clear D. V lost 6 bases and J 7 bases, leaving 10 bases between the germline ends. There are 12 residues in the CDR3.

This chain connects TRBV7-2 to TRBJ2-2; D call uncertain. The CDR3 sequence is 13 residues long. V was clipped by 2 bases and J by 2 bases, with 3 bases between them. The germline gives CDR1 SGHTA, CDR2 FQGNSA. The CDR3 loop is CASSLPNTGELFF. The CDR3 coding sequence is TGTGCCAGCAGCTTACCCAACACCGGGGAGCTGTTTTTT.

The chain employs TRBV10-3 and TRBJ2-1; D unclear. V was cut by 5 bases and J by 7 bases, with 6 bases left in between. Germline V gene data show CDR1 as ENHRY and CDR2 as SYGVKD. The CDR3 has 11 residues. This CDR3 is CAISQTNEQFF. The CDR3 DNA follows: TGTGCCATCAGTCAGACTAATGAGCAGTTCTTC.

J is TRBJ1-1 and V is TRBV18; D gene unclear. V was clipped by 5 bases and J by 1 base, with 5 bases between them. CDR1 is KGHSH and CDR2 is LQKENI in the germline V gene. The CDR3 sequence is 12 residues long. The CDR3 protein is CASSRQNTEAFF. For the CDR3, the DNA is TGTGCCAGCTCAAGACAGAACACTGAAGCTTTCTTT. The whole variable domain, remainder taken from reference TRBV18 and TRBJ1-1, is NAGVMQNPRHLVRRRGQEARLRCSPMKGHSHVYWYRQLPEEGLKFMVYLQKENIIDESGMPKERFSAEFPKEGPSILRIQQVVRGDSAAYFCASSRQNTEAFFGQGTRLTVV.

J is TRBJ2-5 and V is TRBV5-1; no clear D. Trimming cost V 4 bases and J 1 base, with 11 bases left between them. This CDR3 comprises 14 residues. The germline gives CDR1 SGHRS, CDR2 YFSETQ. The CDR3 DNA is TGCGCCAGCAGCGCCACAGCCACCCAAGAGACCCAGTACTTC. Translating gives CASSATATQETQYF.

The chain combines TRBV29-1 with TRBJ1-2; D gene unclear. CDR3 length: 14 residues. The ends were cut back, 8 bases at V and 1 base at J, with 17 bases in the middle. CDR1 is SQVTM, CDR2 ANQGSEA, per germline. The CDR3 protein is CSFRAGGSNYGYTF. DNA for the CDR3: TGCAGCTTCCGGGCGGGAGGGAGTAACTATGGCTACACCTTC.

The gene calls are TRBV18 and TRBJ2-7; 9 bases fit TRBD2. There are 14 residues in the CDR3. Trimming removed 6 bases from V and 4 bases from J; junction bases left unmatched: 7. Germline values: CDR1 KGHSH, CDR2 LQKENI. CDR3 region: CASSGSGRPYEQYF. CDR3 bases: TGTGCCAGCTCTGGTAGCGGGAGACCTTACGAGCAGTACTTC.

The rearrangement joins TRBV3-1 to TRBJ2-7; 9 bases are a match to TRBD2. The V segment lost 3 bases and the J segment 5 bases; nucleotides outside the gene matches: 11. This CDR3 region has 16 residues. The germline V gene encodes CDR1 LGHDT and CDR2 YNNKEL (reference sequence). CDR3 residues: CASSQFSAGGNHEQYF. As DNA, the CDR3 is TGTGCCAGCAGCCAGTTCTCAGCGGGAGGTAACCACGAGCAGTACTTC.

The J gene is TRBJ1-4, the V gene TRBV20-1; D is ambiguous. There are 13 residues in the CDR3. CDR1 DFQATT and CDR2 SNEGSKA come from the germline V gene (reference sequence). Trimming took 6 bases from V and 0 from J, leaving 8 bases between them. CDR3 amino acids: CSASRPTNEKLFF. CDR3 sequence (DNA): TGCAGTGCCTCCAGACCAACTAATGAAAAACTGTTTTTT.